This entry lists 30 T cell receptor beta chains sequenced from one sample in a study of shared clonotypes between healthy human individuals. Here immunoSEQ multiplex PCR was the method, and the copy in TCRdb shows in-frame clones only, minus some. The table lists hundreds of thousands of clones, about 98% of them singletons. Terminally differentiated effector memory CD45RA+ cells were left out of the naive CD8 fraction, which was CD45RO-negative and positively selected for CCR7. Sequenced input: naive CD8+ T cells sorted from blood. The receptors shown here come from a man aged 25-45 years in good health.

The chain recombines TRBV4-1 with TRBJ2-5; D unclear. CDR3 size: 13 residues. Per the germline V gene, CDR1 is MGHRA and CDR2 is YSYEKL. V shed 4 bases and J shed 7 bases, with 13 bases lying between them. The CDR3 nucleotides are TGCGCCAGCAGCCCCAGGCGTTTCGGGACCCAGTACTTC. This codes for CASSPRRFGTQYF.

V usage is TRBV4-1 and J usage is TRBJ2-1; TRBD2 might be the D (5 bases). Germline V gives CDR1 MGHRA, CDR2 YSYEKL. V was trimmed by 1 base and J by 2 bases, leaving 18 bases between them. CDR3 length: 18 amino acids. This chain's CDR3 is CASSQGYLGESAYNEQFF. The CDR3 region has the DNA TGCGCCAGCAGCCAAGGGTATCTGGGAGAGAGCGCCTACAATGAGCAGTTCTTC.

A word on this clone: The sample has other DNA sequences that encode this CDR3 too. The chain is built from TRBV9 and TRBJ2-3, with no clear D. The CDR3 totals 15 residues. Germline CDR1 SGDLS, CDR2 YYNGEE. V was cut by 0 bases and J by 0 bases, with 8 bases left in between. The DNA for the CDR3 is TGTGCCAGCAGCGTAGCCTCGGGTAGCACAGATACGCAGTATTTT. Translated: CASSVASGSTDTQYF.

V gene TRBV27 combines with J gene TRBJ1-2; no firm D call. CDR1 is MNHEY, CDR2 SMNVEV, per germline (reference sequence). V was trimmed by 0 bases and J by 0 bases, leaving 8 bases between them. This CDR3 has 15 amino acids. The CDR3 loop reads CASSLSAVTNYGYTF. Written as DNA, the CDR3 is TGTGCCAGCAGTTTATCGGCAGTGACTAACTATGGCTACACCTTC.

This clone was counted once. The chain couples TRBV6-5 to TRBJ1-5; D gene uncertain. CDR3 length equals 13 residues. Germline values: CDR1 MNHEY, CDR2 SVGAGI. The ends were cut back, 2 bases at V and 2 bases at J, with 4 bases in the middle. CDR3: CASSYTGNQPQHF. The CDR3 bases are TGTGCCAGCAGTTACACGGGCAATCAGCCCCAGCATTTT.

Comments on this clone: One end of the junction is discordant with germline, which a read error may explain. J is TRBJ2-1 and V is TRBV4-2; D might be TRBD2 (6 bases). Germline V gene sequence: CDR1 LGHNA, CDR2 YNFKEQ. This CDR3 has 16 amino acids. For the CDR3, the DNA is TGTGCCAGCAGCCAAGAACCGGGACTCCAAGGCAATCAGCAGTTCTTC. It specifies CASSQEPGLQGNQQFF.

The chain uses TRBV27 and TRBJ2-3, with D hard to call. This CDR3 is 11 amino acids long. V was pared by 4 bases and J by 8 bases, with 7 bases between. CDR1 MNHEY and CDR2 SMNVEV come from the germline V gene (reference sequence). The CDR3 coding sequence is TGTGCCAGCAGTTCCCTCGGTACGCAGTATTTT. This gives the protein CASSSLGTQYF.

The chain has TRBV9 and TRBJ2-2, with TRBD2 as a possible D gene (6 bases). Germline assignment: CDR1 SGDLS and CDR2 YYNGEE. Trimming stripped 4 bases from V and 6 bases from J, with 19 bases between. This CDR3 is built from 16 residues. This CDR3 reads CASSNGGGALSGELFF. In nucleotides, the CDR3 is TGTGCCAGCAGCAACGGGGGTGGGGCGTTATCCGGGGAGCTGTTTTTT.

The chain couples TRBV5-1 to TRBJ2-3; TRBD2 is a possible D gene (5 bases). The CDR3 has 17 amino acids. V gave up 0 bases and J gave up 0 bases, with 14 bases separating them. The V gene's germline CDR1 is SGHRS and CDR2 YFSETQ. CDR3 sequence (DNA): TGCGCCAGCAGCTTGGACGGTACCGGAGGAAGCACAGATACGCAGTATTTT. This sequence encodes CASSLDGTGGSTDTQYF.

The chain couples TRBV19 to TRBJ1-5, with no clear D. Germline CDR1 and CDR2: LNHDA and SQIVND (reference sequence). This CDR3 spans 14 amino acids. V gave up 7 bases and J gave up 2 bases, with 12 bases separating them. CDR3 bases: TGTGCCAGTAAAGGATTTCGGGGCAATCAGCCCCAGCATTTT. Translating it yields CASKGFRGNQPQHF.

The V and J genes are TRBV15 and TRBJ2-7; 9 bases agree with TRBD1. Trimming removed 3 bases from V and 3 bases from J; junction bases left unmatched: 6. The CDR3 spans 15 residues. Germline lookup yields CDR1 LNHNV and CDR2 YYDKDF (reference sequence). The CDR3 spells CATSSPGQGVYEQYF. The CDR3 coding sequence is TGTGCCACCAGCAGTCCGGGACAGGGAGTCTACGAGCAGTACTTC.

This CDR3 is CASSPSLTFSSYEQYF. For the CDR3, the DNA is TGCGCCAGCAGCCCATCATTGACTTTCAGCTCCTACGAGCAGTACTTC. V and J are TRBV5-1 and TRBJ2-7; D is unresolved. Deletions cut 4 bases from V and 0 bases from J, with 17 bases between. CDR3 size: 16 residues. The V gene's germline CDR1 is SGHRS and CDR2 YFSETQ.

The V call is TRBV7-8, the J call TRBJ1-4, with D possibly being TRBD1 (5 bases). The CDR3 covers 15 residues. Germline-derived CDR1 and CDR2 are SGHVS and FQNEAQ. V was trimmed by 5 bases and J by 5 bases, leaving 15 bases between them. The CDR3: CASSTAGLRNEKLFF. The CDR3 nucleotides are TGTGCCAGCAGCACCGCGGGACTGAGGAATGAAAAACTGTTTTTT.

The chain links TRBV4-2 to TRBJ2-7; 8 bases agree with TRBD2. There are 16 residues in the CDR3. V was clipped by 4 bases and J by 5 bases; unmatched bases: 13. Germline V CDR1 and CDR2: LGHNA, YNFKEQ. CDR3 sequence reads: CASSLNPGLENNEQYF. The CDR3, as DNA: TGTGCCAGCAGCCTCAACCCGGGACTAGAAAACAACGAGCAGTACTTC.

J is TRBJ2-7 and V is TRBV5-1, with 8 bases lining up with TRBD1. The CDR3 length is 14 residues. The V gene end was trimmed by 5 bases and the J gene end by 4 bases; junction bases not matched to a gene: 8. CDR1 and CDR2 (germline): SGHRS, YFSETQ. In DNA, the CDR3 is TGCGCCAGCAGTAGGGGGACAGGAGCTTACGAGCAGTACTTC. This codes for CASSRGTGAYEQYF.

The chain carries TRBV7-2 and TRBJ1-4; 7 bases are a match to TRBD1. CDR1 is SGHTA, CDR2 FQGNSA, per germline. The J segment lost 7 bases and the V segment lost 0 bases, leaving 2 bases of the junction unmatched. This CDR3 region has 14 residues. The CDR3: CASSLAGGREKLFF. The CDR3 DNA sequence: TGTGCCAGCAGCTTAGCAGGGGGCCGTGAAAAACTGTTTTTT.

The rearrangement uses TRBV27 and TRBJ2-5, with D hard to call. Trimming shortened V by 7 bases and J by 2 bases, and 14 bases separated the two germline ends. This CDR3 has 14 amino acids. Germline V gives CDR1 MNHEY, CDR2 SMNVEV (reference sequence). The CDR3 region has the DNA TGTGCCAGCACAACGGGTGGGTTACAAGAGACCCAGTACTTC. This sequence encodes CASTTGGLQETQYF.

The CDR3 DNA follows: TGTGCCAGCAGCTTATATTTCGGGATAAACTACGAGCAGTACTTC. Encoded protein: CASSLYFGINYEQYF. V is TRBV7-6 and J is TRBJ2-7; a weak D match, TRBD2 (5 bases). V was pared by 2 bases and J by 3 bases, with 14 bases between. The CDR3 is 15 residues long. Germline CDR1 reads SGHVS; CDR2 reads FNYEAQ.

The chain is built from TRBV7-8 and TRBJ2-2; D remains unclear. Germline V gene data show CDR1 as SGHVS and CDR2 as FQNEAQ. The CDR3 sequence is 13 residues long. Trimming took off 2 bases at V and 7 bases at J, with 8 bases between the two ends. CDR3 DNA sequence: TGTGCCAGCAGCTTATATAGTCGCGGGGAGCTGTTTTTT. This gives the protein CASSLYSRGELFF.

This sequence joins TRBV4-1 and TRBJ2-1; perhaps TRBD1 as D (6 bases). Germline V gene sequence: CDR1 MGHRA, CDR2 YSYEKL. The CDR3 totals 17 residues. V gave up 0 bases and J gave up 3 bases, with 15 bases separating them. CDR3 loop: CASSQERDIFNYNEQFF. For the CDR3, the DNA is TGCGCCAGCAGCCAAGAACGGGACATATTTAACTACAATGAGCAGTTCTTC.

V usage is TRBV4-1 and J usage is TRBJ2-7; D gene unclear. The CDR3 has 14 residues. Trimming pared 4 bases from V and 1 base from J, leaving 11 bases between. Germline assignment: CDR1 MGHRA and CDR2 YSYEKL. The CDR3 region is CASSPVTSSYEQYF. Here the CDR3 DNA reads TGCGCCAGCAGCCCCGTAACCTCGTCCTACGAGCAGTACTTC.

This clone was seen a single time. The chain combines TRBV4-1 with TRBJ2-7, with 7 bases identical to TRBD2. CDR1 is MGHRA and CDR2 is YSYEKL in the germline V gene. The CDR3 covers 14 residues. V shed 4 bases and J 2 bases; nucleotides not matched to a gene: 5. CDR3 loop: CASSPRGGAYEQYF. The CDR3 DNA is TGCGCCAGCAGCCCCCGGGGAGGGGCCTACGAGCAGTACTTC.

The rearrangement links TRBV5-6 to TRBJ2-5; TRBD1 matches 10 bases. The J segment lost 5 bases and the V segment lost 4 bases, leaving 11 bases of the junction unmatched. This CDR3 comprises 16 residues. The V gene's germline CDR1 is SGHDT and CDR2 YYEEEE. This CDR3 reads CASSPDRGWLQETQYF. DNA of the CDR3: TGTGCCAGCAGCCCGGACAGGGGGTGGTTACAGGAGACCCAGTACTTC.

This clone was seen once. This CDR3 reads CASSRDGQGAYEQYF. As DNA, the CDR3 is TGTGCCAGCAGCCGAGACGGACAGGGAGCCTACGAGCAGTACTTC. This chain joins TRBV13 and TRBJ2-7, with 8 nucleotides matching TRBD1. The germline CDR1 and CDR2 sequences are PRHDT and FYEKMQ (reference sequence). The CDR3 length is 15 residues. V gave up 5 bases and J gave up 2 bases; unmatched junction bases: 8. Complete variable domain (other parts from reference TRBV13 and TRBJ2-7): AAGVIQSPRHLIKEKRETATLKCYPIPRHDTVYWYQQGPGQDPQFLISFYEKMQSDKGSIPDRFSAQQFSDYHSELNMSSLELGDSALYFCASSRDGQGAYEQYFGPGTRLTVT.

The CDR3 sequence: CASSGAQLEQYF. CDR3 in DNA: TGTGCCAGCAGTGGAGCACAGCTCGAGCAGTACTTC. This chain joins TRBV27 and TRBJ2-7; D is undetermined. The V gene lost 5 bases and the J gene lost 6 bases, with 11 bases spanning the gap. The V gene's germline CDR1 is MNHEY and CDR2 SMNVEV (reference sequence). The length of the CDR3 is 12 residues.

The DNA for the CDR3 is TGTGCCTGCTACAGGGGGCAGAACTATGGCTACACCTTC. This gives the protein CACYRGQNYGYTF. The rearrangement joins TRBV30 to TRBJ1-2; the match to TRBD1 covers 9 bases. Germline loops: CDR1 GTSNPN, CDR2 SVGIG (reference sequence). This CDR3 is 13 amino acids long. J gave up 2 bases and V 6 bases, and 4 bases lay outside the gene matches.

CDR3 sequence: CASSLGLAGITDTQYF. The CDR3 nucleotides are TGTGCCAGCAGCTTGGGACTAGCGGGAATAACAGATACGCAGTATTTT. The chain employs TRBV5-6 and TRBJ2-3, with TRBD2 matching 11 bases. V was clipped by 0 bases and J by 3 bases; unmatched bases: 3. Per the germline V gene, CDR1 is SGHDT and CDR2 is YYEEEE. The CDR3 consists of 16 residues.

Points on this clone: This same CDR3 is encoded by further DNA sequences in the sample. This rearrangement joins TRBV4-1 to TRBJ2-7; no reliable D call. Looked up from germline, CDR1 is MGHRA and CDR2 is YSYEKL. Trimming stripped 0 bases from V and 1 base from J, with 7 bases between. CDR3 length: 14 residues. The CDR3 loop is CASSQDTGSYEQYF. The CDR3, as DNA: TGCGCCAGCAGCCAAGATACTGGATCCTACGAGCAGTACTTC.

The CDR3 region is CASSQYIAGGSQETQYF. CDR3 bases: TGCGCCAGCAGCCAATACATAGCGGGAGGAAGCCAAGAGACCCAGTACTTC. This rearrangement joins TRBV4-1 to TRBJ2-5; 10 bases align to TRBD2. J was trimmed by 1 base and V by 2 bases; bases with no gene match: 7. Germline CDR1 MGHRA, CDR2 YSYEKL. The CDR3 is 17 residues long.

The V gene is TRBV2, the J gene TRBJ2-1; D not certain. Germline loops: CDR1 SNHLY, CDR2 FYNNEI. The CDR3 is made up of 13 amino acids. The ends were cut back, 4 bases at V and 5 bases at J, with 9 bases in the middle. CDR3 in amino acids: CASSGAGNNEQFF. The CDR3 DNA is TGTGCCAGCAGTGGGGCCGGCAACAATGAGCAGTTCTTC.